Listed here are 2 T cell receptor beta chains from one sample, sequenced in a study of cytomegalovirus exposure and HLA in healthy donors. The PCR ran on 60 Vbeta and 13 Jbeta primers. TCRdb's copy holds only in-frame clones and misses some; the assay was immunoSEQ multiplex PCR. The table lists some 98,000 clones, roughly 79% of them singletons. The sequenced sample was PBMCs. The receptors were gathered from a man in his forties in good health and CMV-seronegative.

The chain couples TRBV28 to TRBJ1-1; D uncertain. CDR1 is MDHEN, CDR2 SYDVKM, per germline. The CDR3 covers 14 residues. Trimming stripped 3 bases from V and 5 bases from J, with 13 bases between. The DNA for the CDR3 is TGTGCCAGCAGTTTCGAGGGAAGAAAGACTGAAGCTTTCTTT. Amino acids: CASSFEGRKTEAFF.

For the CDR3, the DNA is TGCGCCAGCAGCTCAGGTTACAATGAGCAGTTCTTC. It translates to CASSSGYNEQFF. The rearrangement links TRBV4-1 to TRBJ2-1, with D unresolved. The CDR3 is 12 residues long. Germline lookup yields CDR1 MGHRA and CDR2 YSYEKL. Trimming pared 5 bases from V and 4 bases from J, leaving 6 bases between.